What follows describes a single T cell receptor beta chain. Antigen specificity is unknown. Sequencing used immunoSEQ multiplex PCR; TCRdb keeps in-frame clones, though not all of them. In the table there are more than 110,000 clones, 80% to 95% of which are singletons. CDR1 and CDR2 (germline): SGHVS, FNYEAQ. The CDR3 has 17 residues. Between the trimmed V and J ends, which lost 5 bases and 0 bases, there was a span of 16 bases. These data come from a study of cytotoxic CD8 clonotypes in ibrutinib-treated CLL. Study background: After median roughly 68 months, roughly 15 stayed in remission, about 12 progressed; responses about 24 partial, 2 complete.

The source of around 2 micrograms of genomic DNA for TCR beta libraries was cryopreserved PBMCs. Study-level results: Clonality increased with ibrutinib response but returned toward baseline at progression.

The chain couples TRBV7-6 to TRBJ2-2, with D maybe TRBD2 (7 bases). This specimen was PBMCs, taken after 12 months of ibrutinib treatment. The source is a human donor with chronic lymphocytic leukemia. In nucleotides, the CDR3 is TGTGCCAGCAGCATATCTTGGGGGGGCGCGAACACCGGGGAGCTGTTTTTT. Its protein product is CASSISWGGANTGELFF.